The 31 T cell receptor beta chains below were found in one sample sequenced in a study of CD8 T cells in Susac syndrome. RNA, at 0.5 to 1 ug, was reverse transcribed with random hexamers. TCRdb independently ran MiXCR on the immunoSEQ multiplex PCR reads; one entry per CDR3 protein. In the table there are under 250,000 distinct CDR3 sequences, 94% of which are singletons. The specimen was CD4+ T cells from PBMCs. The receptors were gathered from a human donor with Susac syndrome.

The chain links TRBV30 to TRBJ1-6; TRBD1 might be the D (6 bases). The V end was cut by 4 bases, the J end by 7 bases, with 17 bases between. The CDR3 totals 15 residues. Looked up from germline, CDR1 is GTSNPN and CDR2 is SVGIG (reference sequence). The DNA for the CDR3 is TGTGCCTGGAACCCGGGGGGGGCACGGAATTCACCCCTCCACTTT. It translates to CAWNPGGARNSPLHF. Full variable domain (missing parts from reference TRBV30 and TRBJ1-6): SQTIHQWPATLVQPVGSPLSLECTVEGTSNPNLYWYRQAAGRGLQLLFYSVGIGQISSEVPQNLSASRPQDRQFILSSKKLLLSDSGFYLCAWNPGGARNSPLHFGNGTRLTVT.

This clonotype was picked up one time. The chain uses TRBV19 and TRBJ1-1; D not resolved. Between the trimmed V and J ends, which lost 5 bases and 4 bases, there was a span of 11 bases. From germline, CDR1 is LNHDA and CDR2 SQIVND (reference sequence). This CDR3 has 13 residues. The CDR3 reads CASSADDTTEAFF. Here the CDR3 DNA reads TGTGCCAGTAGTGCAGACGACACCACTGAAGCTTTCTTT.

The rearrangement uses TRBV4-1 and TRBJ1-4; perhaps TRBD1 as D (5 bases). The CDR3 spans 15 residues. The germline CDR1 and CDR2 sequences are MGHRA and YSYEKL. The V end lost 8 bases, the J end lost 5 bases, and 18 bases lay between the germline ends. The CDR3 DNA sequence: TGCGCCAGCGGGACGGGCGGGCCAGGGAATGAAAAACTGTTTTTT. Translated: CASGTGGPGNEKLFF.

The CDR3 bases are TGTGCCAGCAGTTACACCCCTCAGGGATCCGCTGAAGCTTTCTTT. Its translation: CASSYTPQGSAEAFF. The rearrangement joins TRBV6-5 to TRBJ1-1, with D possibly being TRBD1 (5 bases). Germline V CDR1 and CDR2: MNHEY, SVGAGI. CDR3 size: 15 residues. Trimming cost V 2 bases and J 6 bases, with 16 bases left between them.

The count of this clonotype is one. The chain links TRBV18 to TRBJ1-5; weak D call: TRBD1 (6 bases). V was trimmed by 4 bases and J by 5 bases, leaving 9 bases between them. Per the germline V gene, CDR1 is KGHSH and CDR2 is LQKENI. CDR3 size: 13 residues. CDR3 nucleotides: TGTGCCAGCTCACGGGACATCGATCAGCCCCAGCATTTT. Residues: CASSRDIDQPQHF.

The chain is built from TRBV7-9 and TRBJ2-7; D is undetermined. The CDR3 loop spans 14 amino acids. V lost 6 bases and J 0 bases, leaving 12 bases between the germline ends. Germline lookup yields CDR1 SEHNR and CDR2 FQNEAQ (reference sequence). The CDR3 loop is CASSPSLGSYEQYF. CDR3 DNA: TGTGCCAGCAGTCCGAGCCTAGGCTCCTACGAGCAGTACTTC. The full variable domain, completed using reference TRBV7-9 and TRBJ2-7, is DTGVSQNPRHKITKRGQNVTFRCDPISEHNRLYWYRQTLGQGPEFLTYFQNEAQLEKSRLLSDRFSAERPKGSFSTLEIQRTEQGDSAMYLCASSPSLGSYEQYFGPGTRLTVT.

This chain links TRBV9 with TRBJ2-7; D is ambiguous. The CDR3 has 13 amino acids. V lost 0 bases and J lost 3, with 7 bases in between. The V gene's germline CDR1 is SGDLS and CDR2 YYNGEE. The CDR3 DNA is TGTGCCAGCAGCGTAGGTGTAGACTACGAGCAGTACTTC. Amino acids: CASSVGVDYEQYF.

The chain combines TRBV6-2 or TRBV6-3 with TRBJ2-1; 9 bases map to TRBD1. This CDR3 spans 16 amino acids. V shed 0 bases, J shed 7 bases, and the junction held 7 bases outside the gene matches. Germline assignment: CDR1 MNHEY and CDR2 SVGEGT. CDR3 nucleotides: TGTGCCAGCAGTTACTCATTCGGACAGGGGCGGAATGAGCAGTTCTTC. It codes for CASSYSFGQGRNEQFF.

This clonotype was detected only a few times. This rearrangement joins TRBV6-1 to TRBJ1-2; D uncertain. Germline-derived CDR1 and CDR2 are MNHNS and SASEGT. The CDR3 loop spans 13 amino acids. The V and J ends lost 5 bases and 3 bases respectively, with 10 bases between them. This CDR3 is CASSINPDYGYTF. The CDR3 bases are TGTGCCAGCAGTATAAACCCGGACTATGGCTACACCTTC.

This rearrangement joins TRBV20-1 to TRBJ1-5; D not certain. The germline V gene encodes CDR1 DFQATT and CDR2 SNEGSKA (reference sequence). The CDR3 has 14 residues. V dropped 3 bases and J dropped 0 bases, with 9 bases sitting between them. CDR3: CSASWDYSNQPQHF. CDR3 DNA sequence: TGCAGTGCTAGCTGGGATTATAGCAATCAGCCCCAGCATTTT.

The chain couples TRBV29-1 to TRBJ2-1; no reliable D call. In germline, CDR1 is SQVTM, CDR2 ANQGSEA. The CDR3 totals 11 residues. Deletions cut 4 bases from V and 4 bases from J, with 5 bases between. CDR3 region: CSVGSYNEQFF. The CDR3 DNA reads as TGCAGCGTTGGCAGTTACAATGAGCAGTTCTTC.

The V call is TRBV7-8, the J call TRBJ2-1, with D maybe TRBD1 (6 bases). This CDR3 is 16 amino acids long. Per germline, CDR1 SGHVS and CDR2 FQNEAQ. V was clipped by 5 bases and J by 3 bases, with 17 bases between them. This CDR3 reads CASSPGAGMGYNEQFF. In DNA, the CDR3 is TGTGCCAGCAGCCCAGGGGCAGGGATGGGCTACAATGAGCAGTTCTTC.

This rearrangement joins TRBV7-9 to TRBJ1-2; D gene ambiguous. The CDR3 is made up of 14 amino acids. CDR1 and CDR2 from the germline V gene are SEHNR and FQNEAQ (reference sequence). V was pared by 1 base and J by 3 bases, with 9 bases between. CDR3 nucleotide sequence: TGTGCCAGCAGCTTAGATCGGCTGGACTATGGCTACACCTTC. This gives the protein CASSLDRLDYGYTF. Looking up the rest from reference TRBV7-9 and TRBJ1-2 gives the full variable domain: DTGVSQNPRHKITKRGQNVTFRCDPISEHNRLYWYRQTLGQGPEFLTYFQNEAQLEKSRLLSDRFSAERPKGSFSTLEIQRTEQGDSAMYLCASSLDRLDYGYTFGSGTRLTVV.

The V call is TRBV29-1, the J call TRBJ2-5; 7 bases fit TRBD2. Germline V gene data show CDR1 as SQVTM and CDR2 as ANQGSEA. The CDR3 is 13 residues long. J was trimmed by 3 bases and V by 6 bases; bases with no gene match: 7. CDR3 amino acids: CSVLWGGEETQYF. For the CDR3, the DNA is TGCAGCGTCCTTTGGGGGGGGGAAGAGACCCAGTACTTC.

This clonotype was observed once. The DNA for the CDR3 is TGTGCCAGCAGTGAATACGGGCCAGGATTGGGGAACACTGAAGCTTTCTTT. Its translation: CASSEYGPGLGNTEAFF. The chain joins TRBV25-1 to TRBJ1-1; D not resolved. Trimming cost V 0 bases and J 1 base, with 15 bases left between them. Germline V CDR1 and CDR2: MGHDK, SYGVNS. The length of the CDR3 is 17 residues. Filled out from reference TRBV25-1 and TRBJ1-1, the complete variable domain reads EADIYQTPRYLVIGTGKKITLECSQTMGHDKMYWYQQDPGMELHLIHYSYGVNSTEKGDLSSESTVSRIRTEHFPLTLESARPSHTSQYLCASSEYGPGLGNTEAFFGQGTRLTVV.

The chain employs TRBV7-2 and TRBJ2-5, with D maybe TRBD1 (5 bases). The CDR3 sequence is 14 residues long. CDR1 is SGHTA and CDR2 is FQGNSA in the germline V gene. The V gene lost 1 base and the J gene lost 0 bases, with 6 bases spanning the gap. CDR3 in DNA: TGTGCCAGCAGCTTAGAGACAGACCAAGAGACCCAGTACTTC. Encoded protein: CASSLETDQETQYF.

The gene calls are TRBV5-4 and TRBJ2-1; TRBD2 agrees at 10 bases. Germline values: CDR1 SGHNT, CDR2 YYREEE (reference sequence). V trimming: 5 bases; J trimming: 8 bases; junction bases outside the gene matches: 7. This CDR3 has 14 residues. DNA of the CDR3: TGTGCCAGCAGTCCTAGCGGGGGAGCATATGAGCAGTTCTTC. As protein: CASSPSGGAYEQFF. Drawing the rest from reference TRBV5-4 and TRBJ2-1, the complete variable domain is ETGVTQSPTHLIKTRGQQVTLRCSSQSGHNTVSWYQQALGQGPQFIFQYYREEENGRGNFPPRFSGLQFPNYSSELNVNALELDDSALYLCASSPSGGAYEQFFGPGTRLTVL.

This chain joins TRBV10-3 and TRBJ1-4; D uncertain. Looked up from germline, CDR1 is ENHRY and CDR2 is SYGVKD. Trimming cost V 10 bases and J 7 bases, with 16 bases left between them. The CDR3 is 13 amino acids. The CDR3 protein is CATQRQAGEKLFF. The CDR3 DNA sequence: TGTGCCACCCAACGGCAGGCAGGTGAAAAACTGTTTTTT.

This chain uses TRBV7-8 with TRBJ2-2; D is unresolved. Germline values: CDR1 SGHVS, CDR2 FQNEAQ. The CDR3 runs 15 residues. Trimming stripped 3 bases from V and 4 bases from J, with 12 bases between. The CDR3: CASSFRRTATGELFF. The CDR3 coding sequence is TGTGCCAGCAGCTTTCGCCGGACGGCCACCGGGGAGCTGTTTTTT.

The V and J genes are TRBV5-1 and TRBJ1-5; unclear D gene. Germline V gives CDR1 SGHRS, CDR2 YFSETQ. The CDR3 sequence is 14 residues long. V was clipped by 0 bases and J by 3 bases, with 7 bases between them. CDR3 region: CASSLDSFNQPQHF. The CDR3 nucleotides read TGCGCCAGCAGCTTGGACAGCTTCAATCAGCCCCAGCATTTT.

The V gene is TRBV6-2 or TRBV6-3, the J gene TRBJ2-7; tentatively, D is TRBD1 or TRBD2 (5 bases each). Deletions cut 0 bases from V and 7 bases from J, with 13 bases between. Germline loops: CDR1 MNHEY, CDR2 SVGEGT. CDR3 length: 14 residues. The CDR3 bases are TGTGCCAGCAGTTACTCGAGACAGCGGAGAGAGCAGTACTTC. Protein product: CASSYSRQRREQYF.

J is TRBJ1-1 and V is TRBV30; TRBD1 matches 10 bases. In germline, CDR1 is GTSNPN, CDR2 SVGIG (reference sequence). This CDR3 is built from 14 residues. The J segment lost 3 bases and the V segment lost 3 bases, leaving 4 bases of the junction unmatched. For the CDR3, the DNA is TGTGCCTGGAGACGGGACAGGGGATACACTGAAGCTTTCTTT. Protein sequence: CAWRRDRGYTEAFF.

This clonotype has just one count. The chain is built from TRBV28 and TRBJ1-1; the match to TRBD1 covers 7 bases. This CDR3 is built from 13 residues. J gave up 4 bases and V 10 bases, and 9 bases lay outside the gene matches. In germline, CDR1 is MDHEN, CDR2 SYDVKM. The CDR3 DNA follows: TGTGCCATTACCCAGGGACAGCGCACTGAAGCTTTCTTT. The encoded protein is CAITQGQRTEAFF.

This sequence joins TRBV5-4 and TRBJ2-1; 8 nucleotides line up with TRBD2. Germline CDR1 SGHNT, CDR2 YYREEE (reference sequence). The CDR3 sequence is 14 residues long. V shed 4 bases and J 6 bases; nucleotides not matched to a gene: 6. CDR3 protein: CASSPGTSLNEQFF. DNA for the CDR3: TGTGCCAGCAGCCCCGGGACTAGTCTCAATGAGCAGTTCTTC.

This chain joins TRBV29-1 and TRBJ1-5; TRBD1 aligns across 11 bases. The CDR3 loop spans 14 amino acids. The germline V gene encodes CDR1 SQVTM and CDR2 ANQGSEA. The junction had 6 bases not matched to a gene; V was cut back by 4 bases and J by 7 bases. CDR3 in amino acids: CSVGGGQGEQPQHF. CDR3 DNA sequence: TGCAGCGTTGGGGGGGGACAGGGGGAGCAGCCCCAGCATTTT.

The J gene is TRBJ2-1, the V gene TRBV5-1; TRBD1 agrees at 8 bases. This CDR3 is built from 16 residues. Germline trimming cut 5 bases from V and 1 base from J; bases unmatched to any gene: 8. Germline CDR1 and CDR2: SGHRS and YFSETQ. CDR3 sequence reads: CASRQGGSHSYNEQFF. DNA of the CDR3: TGCGCCAGCAGACAGGGGGGCTCCCATTCCTACAATGAGCAGTTCTTC.

The CDR3 loop reads CSAKPSIPGNTIYF. In DNA, the CDR3 is TGCAGTGCTAAACCAAGTATTCCTGGAAACACCATATATTTT. The chain uses TRBV20-1 and TRBJ1-3; D is uncertain. Germline values: CDR1 DFQATT, CDR2 SNEGSKA (reference sequence). V lost 4 bases and J 2 bases, leaving 12 bases between the germline ends. The CDR3 is 14 amino acids.

V and J are TRBV2 and TRBJ1-3; 8 bases agree with TRBD1. V was clipped by 0 bases and J by 4 bases; unmatched bases: 11. The CDR3 loop spans 18 amino acids. The germline gives CDR1 SNHLY, CDR2 FYNNEI. Here the CDR3 reads CASSEALGQGAIGNTIYF. Here the CDR3 DNA reads TGTGCCAGCAGTGAAGCGCTAGGTCAGGGGGCGATCGGAAACACCATATATTTT.

Points on this clonotype: The junction and the germline gene differ at one end; a read error may be behind it. This chain joins TRBV2 and TRBJ2-6, with D unresolved. Germline CDR1 is SNHLY and CDR2 is FYNNEI. The CDR3 covers 13 residues. CDR3 loop: CASKSSGANVLTF. CDR3 coding DNA: TGCGCCAGCAAATCCTCTGGGGCCAACGTCCTGACTTTC.

This chain joins TRBV15 and TRBJ2-3; a weak D match, TRBD2 (5 bases). There are 14 residues in the CDR3. Trimming shortened V by 4 bases and J by 11 bases, and 19 bases separated the two germline ends. The germline V gene encodes CDR1 LNHNV and CDR2 YYDKDF (reference sequence). The CDR3: CATSKNGLDEGQYF. CDR3 nucleotide sequence: TGTGCCACCAGCAAAAATGGACTGGACGAGGGGCAGTATTTT.

The rearrangement joins TRBV20-1 to TRBJ2-7, with 11 bases that match TRBD2. Unmatched junction bases numbered 10, after V lost 5 bases and J lost 7 bases. The CDR3 is made up of 14 amino acids. Germline V gene sequence: CDR1 DFQATT, CDR2 SNEGSKA (reference sequence). The DNA of the CDR3 is TGCAGTGCTGAAGCTAGCGGGGGGAGAATGGAGCAGTACTTC. It specifies CSAEASGGRMEQYF.